Below, 28 T cell receptor beta chains from the same sample are listed, as sequenced in a study of PD-1 blockade in classical Hodgkin lymphoma. Sequencing was performed with immunoSEQ multiplex PCR; in TCRdb, only in-frame clones are kept and a portion is missing. The top ten clones hold around 45% of a sample with 6,000 to 8,500 clones, over 60% of them seen once. Brentuximab vedotin exposure varied, and every patient relapsed after autologous stem cell transplantation. Here the sequenced sample was peripheral blood mononuclear cells (PBMCs), taken before the second cycle of nivolumab. These TCRs come from a human donor with classical Hodgkin lymphoma.

The rearrangement uses TRBV27 and TRBJ1-1, with 8 bases that match TRBD1. The CDR3 loop spans 14 amino acids. V dropped 5 bases and J dropped 4; count of bases not matched to a gene: 6. The germline CDR1 and CDR2 sequences are MNHEY and SMNVEV (reference sequence). This CDR3 is CASSRQGSGTEAFF. DNA of the CDR3: TGTGCCAGCAGTAGACAGGGGTCGGGCACTGAAGCTTTCTTT.

The chain links TRBV7-2 to TRBJ2-3; D possibly corresponds to TRBD2 (6 bases). Germline V gives CDR1 SGHTA, CDR2 FQGNSA. The CDR3 is 17 amino acids. V lost 5 bases to trimming and J lost 4 bases, with 22 bases between them. The CDR3 is CASSLRGGRDSPDTQYF. CDR3 DNA: TGTGCCAGCAGCCTGCGGGGTGGGCGGGACTCCCCAGATACGCAGTATTTT. The variable domain in full, completed from reference TRBV7-2 and TRBJ2-3, reads GAGVSQSPSNKVTEKGKDVELRCDPISGHTALYWYRQSLGQGLEFLIYFQGNSAPDKSGLPSDRFSAERTGGSVSTLTIQRTQQEDSAVYLCASSLRGGRDSPDTQYFGPGTRLTVL.

About this clone itself: In the same sample, other DNA sequences code for this CDR3. The rearrangement uses TRBV29-1 and TRBJ2-1, with 10 bases matching TRBD2. The CDR3 runs 15 residues. V was pared by 7 bases and J by 0 bases, with 6 bases of the junction left unmatched. Germline V gene sequence: CDR1 SQVTM, CDR2 ANQGSEA. The CDR3 loop reads CSGTSGVSSYNEQFF. The CDR3 DNA sequence: TGCAGCGGGACTAGCGGAGTGAGCTCCTACAATGAGCAGTTCTTC.

The CDR3 DNA follows: TGTGCCAGCGGGCGGGGGGAAAGGGACTCCTGGGGAGAGACCCAGTACTTC. It is translated as CASGRGERDSWGETQYF. The chain is built from TRBV27 and TRBJ2-5, with 8 bases identical to TRBD2. V dropped 8 bases and J dropped 4; count of bases not matched to a gene: 18. The CDR3 extends over 17 amino acids. In germline, CDR1 is MNHEY, CDR2 SMNVEV (reference sequence).

The V gene is TRBV7-3, the J gene TRBJ1-1, with D maybe TRBD1 (6 bases). There are 16 residues in the CDR3. Germline lookup yields CDR1 SGHTA and CDR2 FQGTGA. The V and J ends lost 1 base and 1 base respectively, with 13 bases between them. CDR3 coding DNA: TGTGCCAGCAGCTTAATGGGCGGCAGGGGGAACACTGAAGCTTTCTTT. Protein: CASSLMGGRGNTEAFF.

This clone is classed as medium-sized (0.01 to 0.1%). The rearrangement joins TRBV29-1 to TRBJ2-1; D may match TRBD1 or TRBD2 (5 bases each). V lost 4 bases and J lost 6, with 16 bases in between. The CDR3 length is 14 residues. From germline, CDR1 is SQVTM and CDR2 ANQGSEA. CDR3 nucleotide sequence: TGCAGCGTTGTCGGGGCGGTGGACTCCAATGAGCAGTTCTTC. It encodes CSVVGAVDSNEQFF.

The rearrangement joins TRBV29-1 to TRBJ2-7; TRBD2 agrees at 7 bases. Losses at the gene ends were 2 bases for V and 5 bases for J; bases not matched to a gene: 12. Germline values: CDR1 SQVTM, CDR2 ANQGSEA. This CDR3 is 15 amino acids long. The CDR3 is CSVEIPGRVFDEQYF. The CDR3 DNA is TGCAGCGTTGAAATCCCAGGGAGGGTATTTGACGAGCAGTACTTC.

V gene TRBV7-2 combines with J gene TRBJ1-6, with D unclear. This CDR3 contains 14 residues. The V and J ends lost 5 bases and 9 bases respectively, with 14 bases between them. Looked up from germline, CDR1 is SGHTA and CDR2 is FQGNSA. CDR3 DNA sequence: TGTGCCAGCAGCCCAGGACGGGAGAGTTCACCCCTCCACTTT. Its protein product is CASSPGRESSPLHF.

Concerning this clone itself: Given a far larger clone just one base away, this is likely a sequencing read error. The rearrangement joins TRBV5-4 to TRBJ1-2, with 7 positions matching TRBD1. The CDR3 consists of 15 residues. Germline V CDR1 and CDR2: SGHNT, YYREEE (reference sequence). The CDR3 sequence: CASCLGEGGAYGYTF. The CDR3 DNA reads as TGTGCCAGCTGCTTGGGGGAAGGGGGCGCCTATGGCTACACCTTC.

The chain uses TRBV5-4 and TRBJ2-5, with D uncertain. The J call may be wrong; the DNA end is better matched by TRBJ2-7. The CDR3 covers 14 residues. The V gene's germline CDR1 is SGHNT and CDR2 YYREEE (reference sequence). The CDR3 spells CASSLEDTSGEQYF. The CDR3 coding sequence is TGTGCCAGCAGCTTGGAAGACACGTCGGGCGAGCAGTACTTC.

This sequence joins TRBV28 and TRBJ1-5; D is unclear. CDR1 and CDR2 (germline): MDHEN, SYDVKM. The CDR3 consists of 15 residues. V lost 5 bases to trimming and J lost 0 bases, with 11 bases between them. The CDR3 region has the DNA TGTGCCAGCAGTCCCTTGGGGAATAGCAATCAGCCCCAGCATTTT. It codes for CASSPLGNSNQPQHF.

This clone was seen a single time. The chain uses TRBV9 and TRBJ2-5, with a possible D match to TRBD1 (5 bases). Trimming pared 2 bases from V and 5 bases from J, leaving 10 bases between. Germline values: CDR1 SGDLS, CDR2 YYNGEE. This CDR3 spans 13 amino acids. CDR3 protein: CASSVQGRETQYF. The CDR3 DNA reads TGTGCCAGCAGCGTTCAGGGCCGGGAGACCCAGTACTTC.

The chain uses TRBV9 and TRBJ2-2, with D unclear. V dropped 3 bases and J dropped 6 bases, with 9 bases sitting between them. Germline CDR1 SGDLS, CDR2 YYNGEE. CDR3 size: 13 residues. The CDR3 DNA follows: TGTGCCAGCAGCGCTGGTTTGGCCGGGGAGCTGTTTTTT. Its protein is CASSAGLAGELFF.

The chain employs TRBV19 and TRBJ2-3; D is unresolved. Trimming pared 0 bases from V and 4 bases from J, leaving 11 bases between. The CDR3 has 15 amino acids. Germline CDR1 is LNHDA and CDR2 is SQIVND (reference sequence). Here the CDR3 reads CASSIEMSQADTQYF. In DNA form, the CDR3 reads TGTGCCAGTAGTATAGAAATGTCCCAAGCAGATACGCAGTATTTT.

The V gene is TRBV6-5, the J gene TRBJ2-2; D gene ambiguous. This CDR3 is built from 14 residues. V lost 7 bases and J 3 bases, leaving 12 bases between the germline ends. Germline assignment: CDR1 MNHEY and CDR2 SVGAGI. The CDR3 DNA reads as TGTGCCAGCAAGTTGGGCGGAGACACCGGGGAGCTGTTTTTT. This gives the protein CASKLGGDTGELFF.

The rearrangement uses TRBV5-1 and TRBJ2-6; D possibly uses TRBD1 or TRBD2 (5 bases each). CDR1 SGHRS and CDR2 YFSETQ come from the germline V gene. V shed 2 bases and J shed 0 bases, with 18 bases lying between them. This CDR3 comprises 19 residues. The DNA of the CDR3 is TGCGCCAGCAGCTTAAGGTTTCAGGGAGCCCTCTCTGGGGCCAACGTCCTGACTTTC. As protein: CASSLRFQGALSGANVLTF.

The chain links TRBV6-6 to TRBJ2-7, with a possible D match to TRBD2 (5 bases). The germline V gene has CDR1 MNHNY and CDR2 SVGAGI (reference sequence). V gave up 11 bases and J gave up 5 bases, with 13 bases separating them. This CDR3 contains 11 residues. CDR3: CAGGGIHEQYF. The CDR3 DNA follows: TGTGCCGGAGGAGGCATCCACGAGCAGTACTTC.

Worth noting for this clone: The junction departs from germline at one end; a sequencing error may be responsible. V is TRBV11-2 and J is TRBJ2-2; TRBD2 agrees at 9 bases. The CDR3 has 16 amino acids. Germline V gene sequence: CDR1 SGHAT, CDR2 FQNNGV. CDR3 sequence reads: CASRLAGVSNTGELFF. DNA for the CDR3: TGTGCCAGCAGATTAGCGGGGGTTTCGAACACCGGGGAGCTGTTTTTT.

The chain combines TRBV5-1 with TRBJ2-7; 8 bases match TRBD2. In germline, CDR1 is SGHRS, CDR2 YFSETQ. The CDR3 is made up of 17 amino acids. With 0 bases clipped from V and 0 bases from J, the junction kept 8 bases outside the gene matches. CDR3 region: CASSLAMGSGTSYEQYF. The CDR3 DNA sequence: TGCGCCAGCAGCTTGGCCATGGGTAGCGGGACCTCCTACGAGCAGTACTTC.

The chain carries TRBV2 and TRBJ2-7, with unresolved D. The germline V gene encodes CDR1 SNHLY and CDR2 FYNNEI. V was cut by 5 bases and J by 6 bases, with 5 bases left in between. This CDR3 contains 10 residues. Here the CDR3 reads CASSRFEQYF. The CDR3 DNA reads TGTGCCAGCAGTCGTTTCGAGCAGTACTTC.

This clone came up once. The chain carries TRBV6-5 and TRBJ1-2; D possibly corresponds to TRBD1 (6 bases). CDR1 MNHEY and CDR2 SVGAGI come from the germline V gene. The CDR3 is 14 amino acids. V lost 4 bases and J lost 6, with 15 bases in between. DNA for the CDR3: TGTGCCAGCAGTTCACACCGGGACACGGATGGCTACACCTTC. Its translation: CASSSHRDTDGYTF.

V usage is TRBV28 and J usage is TRBJ2-4; D unclear. Germline V gene lookup returns CDR1 MDHEN and CDR2 SYDVKM. The V end was cut by 6 bases, the J end by 2 bases, with 8 bases between. This CDR3 spans 13 amino acids. The CDR3 DNA is TGTGCCAGCAGGCAACTAACCAAAAACATTCAGTACTTC. It codes for CASRQLTKNIQYF.

The V call is TRBV20-1, the J call TRBJ2-7; D perhaps matches TRBD2 (5 bases). CDR1 is DFQATT, CDR2 SNEGSKA, per germline (reference sequence). V was clipped by 3 bases and J by 6 bases, with 9 bases between them. The CDR3 spans 11 residues. DNA for the CDR3: TGCAGTGCTAGCCGGGAACTCGAGCAGTACTTC. Amino acids: CSASRELEQYF.

The J gene is TRBJ2-5, the V gene TRBV7-2, with D possibly called TRBD1 or TRBD2 (6 bases each). CDR3 length: 14 amino acids. Trimming removed 5 bases from V and 4 bases from J, with 14 bases in between. From germline, CDR1 is SGHTA and CDR2 FQGNSA. CDR3 nucleotide sequence: TGTGCCAGCAGCCCGGGGGCCTTGGGAGAGACCCAGTACTTC. Protein: CASSPGALGETQYF.

The J gene is TRBJ1-2, the V gene TRBV7-2, with D maybe TRBD1 (5 bases). Germline loops: CDR1 SGHTA, CDR2 FQGNSA. This CDR3 has 16 amino acids. V was shortened by 3 bases and J by 0 bases, with 14 bases between the two germline ends. This CDR3 reads CASSLTGTGANYGYTF. The CDR3 DNA is TGTGCCAGCAGCTTGACTGGGACCGGAGCTAACTATGGCTACACCTTC.

The V gene is TRBV11-3, the J gene TRBJ2-2; possible D gene TRBD1, 6 bases. The germline V and J ends were trimmed by 6 bases and 3 bases, with 8 bases remaining between them. Germline V gene lookup returns CDR1 SGHNT and CDR2 YENEEA. This CDR3 is built from 13 residues. The CDR3 region is CASSNRDTGELFF. CDR3 DNA: TGTGCCAGCAGTAACAGGGACACCGGGGAGCTGTTTTTT.

This chain uses TRBV5-6 with TRBJ2-5; D gene unclear. With the DNA end fitting TRBJ2-7 better, the J assignment may be wrong. The CDR3 contains 15 residues. CDR1 is SGHDT and CDR2 is YYEEEE in the germline V gene. The CDR3, as DNA: TGTGCCAGCAGCCTGACAAGGATCCCCTCCTACGAGCAGTACTTC. The encoded protein is CASSLTRIPSYEQYF.

Points on this clone: This same CDR3 is encoded by further DNA sequences in the sample. The J gene is TRBJ2-3, the V gene TRBV20-1; D remains ambiguous. The V gene's germline CDR1 is DFQATT and CDR2 SNEGSKA (reference sequence). The CDR3 is 11 amino acids. This CDR3 reads CSALGPDTQYF. The CDR3, as DNA: TGCAGCGCCCTCGGGCCAGATACGCAGTATTTT.